This T cell receptor beta chain originates from a study of cytomegalovirus exposure and HLA in healthy donors. CDR3 length equals 13 residues. V was trimmed by 0 bases and J by 5 bases, leaving 7 bases between them. Germline lookup yields CDR1 MNHNS and CDR2 SASEGT. The primer mix had 60 Vbeta and 13 Jbeta primers. Produced via immunoSEQ multiplex PCR; TCRdb's table is partial and in-frame only. The data show some 150,000 clones, 55% to 80% seen once. The clonotype originates from a woman aged 35 to 49 in good health and CMV-seronegative. What was sequenced was PBMCs. V is TRBV6-1 and J is TRBJ2-5; D is unresolved. The CDR3 sequence: CASSEAPRETQYF. CDR3 nucleotide sequence: TGTGCCAGCAGTGAAGCCCCTCGGGAGACCCAGTACTTC.